The 14 T cell receptor beta chains presented below share a single source sample, sequenced in a study of OX40 agonist ivuxolimab in advanced cancers. The library relied on the immunoSEQ multiplex PCR assay. The table comes from immuneACCESS by way of TCRdb, which keeps in-frame sequences with V and J called. Part of the clones is missing from these tables; in studies checked, under half for an unresolved V gene and the rest for unknown reasons. A total of approximately 99,000 clones appear in this sample, roughly 90% of them only once. Less than 6.5% of the sample goes to the ten largest clones. The sequencing here drew on CD4+ or CD8+ T cells sorted from blood, taken in a trial of the OX40 agonist ivuxolimab. These receptors all stem from an adult with an advanced solid tumor such as melanoma, head and neck, liver or kidney cancer.

This chain connects TRBV18 to TRBJ2-1; 11 bases agree with TRBD2. The CDR3 runs 16 residues. V lost 2 bases, J lost 8 bases, and 8 bases stayed unmatched. CDR1 KGHSH and CDR2 LQKENI come from the germline V gene. Here the CDR3 DNA reads TGTGCCAGCTCACCAGGAACTAGCGGGAGAGTCGATGAGCAGTTCTTC. Its protein product is CASSPGTSGRVDEQFF.

The chain has TRBV6-1 and TRBJ1-1; 7 bases line up with TRBD1. CDR1 and CDR2 (germline): MNHNS, SASEGT. This CDR3 has 14 amino acids. J lost 6 bases, V lost 6 bases, and 10 bases had no gene match. The CDR3 sequence: CASSDLQGLAEAFF. In nucleotides, the CDR3 is TGTGCCAGCAGCGACCTACAGGGGTTGGCTGAAGCTTTCTTT.

The rearrangement uses TRBV28 and TRBJ2-7, with D possibly TRBD1 on 6 matching bases. The CDR3 is 12 residues long. Trimming shortened V by 7 bases and J by 3 bases, and 10 bases separated the two germline ends. Germline V gene lookup returns CDR1 MDHEN and CDR2 SYDVKM. CDR3 region: CASTKTGYEQYF. The CDR3 nucleotides read TGTGCCAGCACTAAGACAGGCTACGAGCAGTACTTC.

The V and J genes are TRBV15 and TRBJ2-1, with 8 positions matching TRBD1. V dropped 0 bases and J dropped 3; count of bases not matched to a gene: 7. Germline V gives CDR1 LNHNV, CDR2 YYDKDF (reference sequence). CDR3 length: 17 residues. This CDR3 is CATSRDRGGTGYNEQFF. The CDR3 DNA reads TGTGCCACCAGCAGAGATCGAGGCGGGACAGGCTACAATGAGCAGTTCTTC.

V is TRBV10-3 and J is TRBJ1-1; a possible D gene is TRBD1 (5 bases). Trimming removed 11 bases at V and 0 bases at J, with 13 bases between. CDR3 length equals 13 residues. Germline V gene lookup returns CDR1 ENHRY and CDR2 SYGVKD. The CDR3 region is CAVNRGLNTEAFF. The CDR3 coding sequence is TGTGCCGTAAATAGGGGCTTGAACACTGAAGCTTTCTTT.

The chain carries TRBV30 and TRBJ2-7, with 9 positions matching TRBD2. Trimming removed 8 bases from V and 4 bases from J; junction bases left unmatched: 6. In germline, CDR1 is GTSNPN, CDR2 SVGIG (reference sequence). This CDR3 has 12 amino acids. The CDR3 sequence is CALSGSRYEQYF. CDR3 bases: TGTGCCCTTAGCGGGAGTAGGTACGAGCAGTACTTC. Full variable domain (missing parts from reference TRBV30 and TRBJ2-7): SQTIHQWPATLVQPVGSPLSLECTVEGTSNPNLYWYRQAAGRGLQLLFYSVGIGQISSEVPQNLSASRPQDRQFILSSKKLLLSDSGFYLCALSGSRYEQYFGPGTRLTVT.

The chain couples TRBV11-3 to TRBJ1-1; D gene unclear. V shed 0 bases and J shed 4 bases, with 6 bases lying between them. Germline loops: CDR1 SGHNT, CDR2 YENEEA. The CDR3 extends over 13 amino acids. CDR3 residues: CASSLDVTTEAFF. CDR3 DNA sequence: TGTGCCAGCAGCTTAGATGTGACCACTGAAGCTTTCTTT.

J is TRBJ2-3 and V is TRBV5-6; no clear D. CDR3 size: 10 residues. CDR1 is SGHDT and CDR2 is YYEEEE in the germline V gene. V was clipped by 8 bases and J by 3 bases, with 4 bases between them. Here the CDR3 DNA reads TGTGCCAGTGGTACAGATACGCAGTATTTT. It specifies CASGTDTQYF. Combining the CDR3 with reference TRBV5-6 and TRBJ2-3 gives the whole variable domain DAGVTQSPTHLIKTRGQQVTLRCSPKSGHDTVSWYQQALGQGPQFIFQYYEEEERQRGNFPDRFSGHQFPNYSSELNVNALLLGDSALYLCASGTDTQYFGPGTRLTVL.

The chain combines TRBV5-6 with TRBJ1-1; no reliable D call. The CDR3 has 14 residues. The V end was cut by 0 bases, the J end by 5 bases, with 11 bases between. Germline values: CDR1 SGHDT, CDR2 YYEEEE. Written as DNA, the CDR3 is TGTGCCAGCAGCTTGGCCACCATGGGAACTGAAGCTTTCTTT. Translated, it gives CASSLATMGTEAFF.

The V and J genes are TRBV27 and TRBJ2-3; the D call may be TRBD1 or TRBD2 (5 bases each). The CDR3 runs to 15 residues. CDR1 and CDR2 from the germline V gene are MNHEY and SMNVEV (reference sequence). Trimming removed 5 bases from V and 2 bases from J, with 14 bases in between. Here the CDR3 reads CASSGTWGPTDTQYF. The CDR3 nucleotides read TGTGCCAGCAGTGGTACGTGGGGACCCACAGATACGCAGTATTTT.

Concerning this clone itself: A junction boundary mismatches the germline segment, possibly from a read error. Other DNA sequences in this sample translate to the same CDR3. This chain connects TRBV9 to TRBJ1-2; D remains ambiguous. This CDR3 is built from 15 residues. Per the germline V gene, CDR1 is SGDLS and CDR2 is YYNGEE. CDR3 in DNA: TGTGCCAGCACCCCGTTGACGGGTCCCAACTATGGTTACACCTTC. This sequence encodes CASTPLTGPNYGYTF.

V gene TRBV5-1 combines with J gene TRBJ2-4; maybe TRBD2 (5 bases). V lost 2 bases to trimming and J lost 3 bases, with 12 bases between them. This CDR3 contains 15 residues. CDR1 is SGHRS and CDR2 is YFSETQ in the germline V gene. CDR3 residues: CASSFDPTSKNIQYF. The CDR3, as DNA: TGCGCCAGCAGCTTCGACCCTACTAGCAAAAACATTCAGTACTTC.

This clone has only one observation. The chain couples TRBV11-2 to TRBJ2-1; D not certain. Germline assignment: CDR1 SGHAT and CDR2 FQNNGV. This CDR3 is 16 amino acids long. Deletions cut 6 bases from V and 0 bases from J, with 15 bases between. As DNA, the CDR3 is TGTGCCAGCAGTTCTGCCGAGCGTTTCTCCTACAATGAGCAGTTCTTC. Protein product: CASSSAERFSYNEQFF.

V gene TRBV10-2 combines with J gene TRBJ2-6; D gene ambiguous. There are 15 residues in the CDR3. With 4 bases removed from V and 0 bases from J, the gap between germline ends came to 7 bases. Germline V gene lookup returns CDR1 WSHSY and CDR2 SAAADI. The DNA of the CDR3 is TGCGCCAGCAGTGGGAAAGGCTCTGGGGCCAACGTCCTGACTTTC. This translates into CASSGKGSGANVLTF.